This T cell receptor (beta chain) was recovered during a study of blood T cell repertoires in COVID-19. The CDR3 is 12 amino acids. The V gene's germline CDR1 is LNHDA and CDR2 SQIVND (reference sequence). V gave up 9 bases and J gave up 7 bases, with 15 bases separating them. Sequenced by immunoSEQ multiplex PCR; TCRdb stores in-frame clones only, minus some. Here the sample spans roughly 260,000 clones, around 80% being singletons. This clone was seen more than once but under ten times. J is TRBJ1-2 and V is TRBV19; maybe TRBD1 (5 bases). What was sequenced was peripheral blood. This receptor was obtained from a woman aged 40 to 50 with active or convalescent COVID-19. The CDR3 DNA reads TGTGCCAGCTCGCCGGGGGTGGCTGGCTACACCTTC. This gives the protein CASSPGVAGYTF.